This TCR beta chain appears in the sequencing data of a study of spatial heterogeneity in lung cancer. Study background: Unique TCR and UMI combinations averaged more than ten appearances each in raw reads. Whole-study findings and limits: Blood showed ubiquitous tumor TCRs more often at resection than at routine follow-up.

Germline lookup yields CDR1 PRHDT and CDR2 FYEKMQ (reference sequence). Trimming took off 5 bases at V and 5 bases at J, with 18 bases between the two ends. The CDR3 length is 15 residues. The sample's time point: sample taken at primary tumor resection. Extraction of whole RNA from tumor, nontumor lung or frozen PBMC preceded unsorted sequencing. The 60 to 80 donors had untreated early-stage non-small cell lung cancer. MiXCR, run by TCRdb on the 5' RACE reads, gives a single entry per CDR3 protein. This sample has 50,000 to 65,000 distinct CDR3 sequences, with around 8.4% found just once. This clonotype was seen at least ten times. The antigen is undetermined.

The specimen was PBMCs, collected at surgery. This TCR was recovered from a female donor with early-stage non-small cell lung cancer. V is TRBV13 and J is TRBJ2-5, with a weak D call TRBD2 (5 bases). The CDR3: CASSERIRGIETQYF. The DNA of the CDR3 is TGTGCCAGCAGCGAACGAATCCGGGGTATTGAGACCCAGTACTTC.